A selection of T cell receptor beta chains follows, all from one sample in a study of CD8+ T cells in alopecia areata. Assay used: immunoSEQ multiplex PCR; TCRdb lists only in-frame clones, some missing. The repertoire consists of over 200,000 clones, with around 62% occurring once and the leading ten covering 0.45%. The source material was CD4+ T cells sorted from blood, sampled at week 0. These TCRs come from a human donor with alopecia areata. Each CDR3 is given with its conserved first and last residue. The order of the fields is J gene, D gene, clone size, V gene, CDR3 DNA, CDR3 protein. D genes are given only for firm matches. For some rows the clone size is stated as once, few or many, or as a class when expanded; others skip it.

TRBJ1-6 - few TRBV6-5 TGTGCCAGCAGTTACTTCCCGGAGGCGAATTCACCCCTCCACTTT CASSYFPEANSPLHF
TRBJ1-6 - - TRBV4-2 TGTGCCAGCAGCCAAGACTGGGGGGTTTCAAATTCACCCCTCCACTTT CASSQDWGVSNSPLHF
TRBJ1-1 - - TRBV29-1 TGCAGCGCGCGACAGCGAGGGGACACTGAAGCTTTCTTT CSARQRGDTEAFF
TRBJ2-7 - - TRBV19 TGTGCCAGTAGTATAGTAGCCGCCTCCTACGAGCAGTACTTC CASSIVAASYEQYF
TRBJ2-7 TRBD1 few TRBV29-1 TGCAGCGCCCCGGGACAGGGGCCCTACGAGCAGTACTTC CSAPGQGPYEQYF
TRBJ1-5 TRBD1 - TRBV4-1 TGCGCCAGCAGCCAGACCTTCGACAGGGTTCAGCCCCAGCATTTT CASSQTFDRVQPQHF
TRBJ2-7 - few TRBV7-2 TGTGCCAGCAGCTTGGTCCAGCCATACGAGCAGTACTTC CASSLVQPYEQYF
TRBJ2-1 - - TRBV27 TGTGCCAGCAGTTTCCGAGACAGGAGCTCCTACAATGAGCAGTTCTTC CASSFRDRSSYNEQFF
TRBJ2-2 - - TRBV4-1 TGCGCCAGCAGCCCACAGGACCTAATTGCCACCGGGGAGCTGTTTTTT CASSPQDLIATGELFF
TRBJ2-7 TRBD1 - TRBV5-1 TGCGCCAGCAGCTTGGGTTGGACAGGCCTCTACGAGCAGTACTTC CASSLGWTGLYEQYF
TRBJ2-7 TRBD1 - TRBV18 TGTGCCAGCTCGGACAGGGGGCCGGGCTCCTACGAGCAGTACTTC CASSDRGPGSYEQYF
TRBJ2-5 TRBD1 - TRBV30 TGTGCCTGGGGGGGACAGGGGTCACAGACCCAGTACTTC CAWGGQGSQTQYF
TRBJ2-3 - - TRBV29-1 TGCAGCGTTGAAGGACAACGGGATACGCAGTATTTT CSVEGQRDTQYF
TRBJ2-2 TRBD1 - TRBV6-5 TGTGCCAGCAGTTACGGCGACAGGGGGCTGGAGGAGCTGTTTTTT CASSYGDRGLEELFF
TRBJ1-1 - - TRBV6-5 TGTGCCAGCAGTTACCAATCACATTGGAAGAACACTGAAGCTTTCTTT CASSYQSHWKNTEAFF
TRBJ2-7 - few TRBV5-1 TGCGCCAGCAGCCCCGGGACACTAAACACCCACGAGCAGTACTTC CASSPGTLNTHEQYF
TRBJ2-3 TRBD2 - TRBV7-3 TGTGCCAGCAGCCCCGGACTAGTCTCGGGCACAGATACGCAGTATTTT CASSPGLVSGTDTQYF
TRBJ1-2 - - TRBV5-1 TGCGCCAGCAGCTTGAAGGAAGCTAACTATGGCTACACCTTC CASSLKEANYGYTF
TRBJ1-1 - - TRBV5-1 TGCGCCAGCAGCTTGGGAGCTTTGAACACTGAAGCTTTCTTT CASSLGALNTEAFF
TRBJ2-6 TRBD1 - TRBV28 TGTGCCAGCGGCCAAACACAGGGGGCTCCATCTGGGGCCAACGTCCTGACTTTC CASGQTQGAPSGANVLTF
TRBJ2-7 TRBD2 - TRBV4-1 TGCGCCAGCAGATCCGGACTAGCGGCTTACGAGCAGTACTTC CASRSGLAAYEQYF
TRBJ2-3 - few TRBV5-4 TGTGCCAGCAGCTTGGCGGCTAGCACAGATACGCAGTATTTT CASSLAASTDTQYF
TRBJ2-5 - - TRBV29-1 TGCAGCGCTCCGGAGGTCAGTAAAGAGACCCAGTACTTC CSAPEVSKETQYF
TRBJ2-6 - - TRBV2 TGTGCCAGCAGTGAGTCTTGGAGGACTGGGGCCAACGTCCTGACTTTC CASSESWRTGANVLTF
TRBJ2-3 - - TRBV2 TGTGCCAGCAGTCAAAGCACAGATACGCAGTATTTT CASSQSTDTQYF
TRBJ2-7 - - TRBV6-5 TGTGCCAGCAGTTTGTCCGGGGCCACCTACGAGCAGTACTTC CASSLSGATYEQYF
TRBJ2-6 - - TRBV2 TGTGCCAGCAGTGCGCGAACCTCTGGGGCCAACGTCCTGACTTTC CASSARTSGANVLTF